The 18 T cell receptor beta chains below were found in one sample sequenced in a study of PD-1 blockade in classical Hodgkin lymphoma. The patients all showed relapse after autologous stem cell transplantation, while their brentuximab vedotin exposure varied. Produced via immunoSEQ multiplex PCR; TCRdb's table is partial and in-frame only. The table shows 90,000 to 100,000 clones, with 75% to 90% occurring only once. The material sequenced was peripheral blood mononuclear cells (PBMCs), taken before the second cycle of nivolumab. The origin of the receptors is a human donor with classical Hodgkin lymphoma.

V usage is TRBV5-1 and J usage is TRBJ1-2; 7 bases line up with TRBD1. There are 16 residues in the CDR3. Trimming at V came to 5 bases and at J to 6 bases, leaving 16 bases not matched to a gene. CDR1 SGHRS and CDR2 YFSETQ come from the germline V gene. The CDR3 here is CASRQFRAGGGDGYTF. The CDR3 DNA reads TGCGCCAGCAGGCAATTTAGAGCAGGGGGAGGGGATGGCTACACCTTC.

The rearrangement links TRBV6-6 to TRBJ1-2; TRBD1 agrees at 9 bases. J was trimmed by 4 bases and V by 7 bases; bases with no gene match: 7. CDR1 and CDR2 (germline): MNHNY, SVGAGI (reference sequence). This CDR3 has 14 amino acids. The CDR3: CASTGQGYSYGYTF. Here the CDR3 DNA reads TGTGCCAGCACTGGACAGGGGTACAGCTATGGCTACACCTTC.

The chain has TRBV7-2 and TRBJ1-2, with D perhaps matching TRBD1 (6 bases). With 1 base removed from V and 8 bases from J, the gap between germline ends came to 14 bases. Germline-derived CDR1 and CDR2 are SGHTA and FQGNSA. The CDR3 is 14 amino acids. DNA of the CDR3: TGTGCCAGCAGCTTAGTAGTCAGGGGCCAAGGCTACACCTTC. Its protein is CASSLVVRGQGYTF.

The V call is TRBV18, the J call TRBJ2-3; tentative D call: TRBD1 (5 bases). Germline lookup yields CDR1 KGHSH and CDR2 LQKENI. The CDR3 runs 16 residues. The V gene lost 4 bases and the J gene lost 0 bases, with 14 bases spanning the gap. The CDR3 reads CASSLTGISSTDTQYF. Here the CDR3 DNA reads TGTGCCAGCTCACTTACAGGAATTTCTAGCACAGATACGCAGTATTTT.

As DNA, the CDR3 is TGTGCCAGCAGTTCGCCAAGAAATCAGCCCCAGCATTTT. Translation: CASSSPRNQPQHF. This chain links TRBV28 with TRBJ1-5; D is ambiguous. The V end was cut by 4 bases, the J end by 4 bases, with 8 bases between. CDR1 MDHEN and CDR2 SYDVKM come from the germline V gene. This CDR3 comprises 13 residues.

The chain links TRBV6-7 to TRBJ2-7; 7 positions match TRBD1. TRBV6-7 is sorted into the ORF group, with uncertain function. CDR3 size: 15 residues. V was pared by 4 bases and J by 0 bases, with 6 bases of the junction left unmatched. The DNA for the CDR3 is TGTGCCAGCAGTTGGGTCGGGACAGCCTCCTACGAGCAGTACTTC. Protein sequence: CASSWVGTASYEQYF.

This clone was counted between two and nine times. The chain combines TRBV5-1 with TRBJ2-7; TRBD1 aligns across 9 bases. The germline CDR1 and CDR2 sequences are SGHRS and YFSETQ. There are 16 residues in the CDR3. With 4 bases clipped from V and 0 bases from J, the junction kept 8 bases outside the gene matches. DNA of the CDR3: TGCGCCAGCAGCGGAACAGGGGGCCTGAGCTCCTACGAGCAGTACTTC. Its translation: CASSGTGGLSSYEQYF.

This chain links TRBV2 with TRBJ1-2; no clear D gene. This CDR3 region has 13 residues. Germline CDR1 is SNHLY and CDR2 is FYNNEI. The V and J ends lost 8 bases and 4 bases respectively, with 14 bases between them. Here the CDR3 DNA reads TGTGCCAGCGGAACTTCGACCAGCTATGGCTACACCTTC. Protein: CASGTSTSYGYTF.

The gene calls are TRBV15 and TRBJ2-7; maybe TRBD1 (5 bases). V lost 1 base and J lost 2, with 9 bases in between. CDR1 and CDR2 (germline): LNHNV, YYDKDF (reference sequence). The CDR3 loop spans 14 amino acids. Written as DNA, the CDR3 is TGTGCCACCAGCAGAGTGGGGCAGCCCTACGAGCAGTACTTC. This gives the protein CATSRVGQPYEQYF.

The genes are TRBV18 and TRBJ2-1, with unresolved D. The CDR3 length is 13 residues. Germline CDR1 is KGHSH and CDR2 is LQKENI. The germline V and J ends were trimmed by 0 bases and 3 bases, with 3 bases remaining between them. The CDR3 DNA sequence: TGTGCCAGCTCACCACCGAACTACAATGAGCAGTTCTTC. Protein: CASSPPNYNEQFF.

The chain carries TRBV19 and TRBJ2-1, with D tentatively TRBD1 (5 bases). This CDR3 is 14 amino acids long. The germline gives CDR1 LNHDA, CDR2 SQIVND (reference sequence). Trimming pared 7 bases from V and 3 bases from J, leaving 13 bases between. The CDR3 DNA reads as TGTGCCAGTAATCCAGGGATCATCTACAATGAGCAGTTCTTC. Protein: CASNPGIIYNEQFF.

The CDR3 region is CASSPRGTTLGHGYTF. CDR3 sequence (DNA): TGTGCCAGCAGCCCAAGGGGGACAACCCTTGGCCATGGCTACACCTTC. The chain joins TRBV9 to TRBJ1-2; D perhaps matches TRBD1 (6 bases). The CDR3 has 16 amino acids. From germline, CDR1 is SGDLS and CDR2 YYNGEE. V lost 4 bases and J lost 6, with 22 bases in between.

This clone occurred once. This chain connects TRBV11-2 to TRBJ2-1, with 7 bases lining up with TRBD1. With V trimmed by 2 bases and J by 8 bases, 9 bases remained unmatched. Germline values: CDR1 SGHAT, CDR2 FQNNGV. The CDR3 loop spans 15 amino acids. The CDR3 bases are TGTGCCAGCAGCTTACTAGCAGGGGGTACACATGAGCAGTTCTTC. Protein: CASSLLAGGTHEQFF.

The chain is built from TRBV27 and TRBJ2-3; 7 bases match TRBD1. Germline trimming cut 2 bases from V and 1 base from J; bases unmatched to any gene: 12. The germline V gene encodes CDR1 MNHEY and CDR2 SMNVEV (reference sequence). This CDR3 has 18 residues. CDR3 sequence reads: CASSLGATGDGGTDTQYF. The CDR3, as DNA: TGTGCCAGCAGTTTAGGGGCAACAGGGGATGGTGGCACAGATACGCAGTATTTT.

V usage is TRBV6-5 and J usage is TRBJ2-1, with 7 bases fitting TRBD1. CDR1 and CDR2 from the germline V gene are MNHEY and SVGAGI. The CDR3 is 14 residues long. The V and J ends lost 4 bases and 5 bases, in that order; junction bases with no gene match: 5. CDR3 nucleotide sequence: TGTGCCAGCAGTTCCCGGGACAGCCACAATGAGCAGTTCTTC. It codes for CASSSRDSHNEQFF.

This chain joins TRBV7-9 and TRBJ1-1; weak D call: TRBD1 (5 bases). The CDR3 is 14 residues long. V lost 7 bases and J lost 7, with 19 bases in between. CDR1 and CDR2 (germline): SEHNR, FQNEAQ (reference sequence). CDR3 bases: TGTGCCAGCACCAATCGTCCAGGGAGTGGTGAAGCTTTCTTT. Its translation is CASTNRPGSGEAFF.

The chain couples TRBV28 to TRBJ1-4; D perhaps matches TRBD1 (5 bases). The germline CDR1 and CDR2 sequences are MDHEN and SYDVKM. Trimming cost V 6 bases and J 8 bases, with 10 bases left between them. The CDR3 is made up of 12 amino acids. The CDR3 protein is CASRAGREKLFF. The CDR3 nucleotides read TGTGCCAGCAGAGCAGGGAGAGAAAAACTGTTTTTT.

This clone was seen once. The chain carries TRBV10-1 and TRBJ1-3; D unclear. V was shortened by 9 bases and J by 5 bases, with 11 bases between the two germline ends. The length of the CDR3 is 12 residues. Germline lookup yields CDR1 WNHNN and CDR2 SYGVQD (reference sequence). The CDR3 reads CASRLVRNTIYF. CDR3 bases: TGCGCCAGTCGACTAGTAAGAAACACCATATATTTT.